A single sample is the source of the 3 T cell receptor beta chains below, sequenced in a study of blood T cell repertoires in COVID-19. Data came from immunoSEQ multiplex PCR; TCRdb stores just in-frame clones and leaves some out. The data show roughly 320,000 clones, roughly 85% seen once. Material: peripheral blood. The source is a human donor in a cohort sampled during active COVID-19.

In nucleotides, the CDR3 is TGTGCCAGCAGCTCGGGGGGTACGGGCACAGATACGCAGTATTTT. It yields the protein CASSSGGTGTDTQYF. The rearrangement joins TRBV5-4 to TRBJ2-3, with 7 nucleotides matching TRBD2. Germline loops: CDR1 SGHNT, CDR2 YYREEE (reference sequence). The CDR3 runs to 15 residues. The V gene end was trimmed by 3 bases and the J gene end by 1 base; junction bases not matched to a gene: 5.

This chain links TRBV18 with TRBJ1-2; 9 bases agree with TRBD1. Germline V CDR1 and CDR2: KGHSH, LQKENI. This CDR3 spans 16 amino acids. Unmatched junction bases numbered 4, after V lost 2 bases and J lost 0 bases. The chain's CDR3 is CASSPGTGRANYGYTF. CDR3 sequence (DNA): TGTGCCAGCTCACCAGGGACAGGGAGAGCTAACTATGGCTACACCTTC.

The chain links TRBV7-3 to TRBJ2-2; a possible D gene is TRBD2 (7 bases). Germline CDR1 reads SGHTA; CDR2 reads FQGTGA. This CDR3 has 14 residues. The V gene lost 5 bases and the J gene lost 7 bases, with 14 bases spanning the gap. CDR3 coding DNA: TGTGCCAGCAGCCCTCAGGGGAGGGGCGGGGAGCTGTTTTTT. This encodes CASSPQGRGGELFF.